A single sample gave rise to the 5 T cell receptor beta chains below, sequenced in a study of monozygotic twins with inflammatory bowel disease. TCRdb reworked the 5' RACE reads into one entry per CDR3 protein, no DNA. Its clone listing holds around 190,000 distinct CDR3 sequences. Sequencing used blood. These receptors were obtained from a human donor with ulcerative colitis or Crohn's disease, or a healthy co-twin of an affected twin (not recorded which).

The rearrangement uses TRBV25-1 and TRBJ2-1. Germline V gene sequence: CDR1 MGHDK, CDR2 SYGVNS. This CDR3 contains 16 residues. This CDR3 reads CASSELDRASYNEQFF.

V gene TRBV5-1 combines with J gene TRBJ1-1. Germline V gene lookup returns CDR1 SGHRS and CDR2 YFSETQ. This CDR3 has 14 amino acids. CDR3 sequence reads: CASSPTHPNTEAFF.

The rearrangement links TRBV5-1 to TRBJ1-3. This CDR3 has 15 residues. The germline V gene encodes CDR1 SGHRS and CDR2 YFSETQ. The CDR3 is CASTLGSSSGNTIYF. Full variable domain (rest looked up from reference TRBV5-1 and TRBJ1-3): KAGVTQTPRYLIKTRGQQVTLSCSPISGHRSVSWYQQTPGQGLQFLFEYFSETQRNKGNFPGRFSGRQFSNSRSEMNVSTLELGDSALYLCASTLGSSSGNTIYFGEGSWLTVV.

The genes are TRBV5-6 and TRBJ1-3; TCRdb names TRBD1, which stays unverified in the absence of DNA. This CDR3 spans 15 amino acids. Germline lookup yields CDR1 SGHDT and CDR2 YYEEEE. The CDR3 region is CASSLWTGVGNTIYF.

V gene TRBV5-1 combines with J gene TRBJ2-1; the TCRdb call, TRBD2, lacks DNA for checking. The CDR3 runs to 15 residues. Germline loops: CDR1 SGHRS, CDR2 YFSETQ. The CDR3 protein is CASSAGWSSYNEQFF. Full variable domain (missing parts from reference TRBV5-1 and TRBJ2-1): KAGVTQTPRYLIKTRGQQVTLSCSPISGHRSVSWYQQTPGQGLQFLFEYFSETQRNKGNFPGRFSGRQFSNSRSEMNVSTLELGDSALYLCASSAGWSSYNEQFFGPGTRLTVL.